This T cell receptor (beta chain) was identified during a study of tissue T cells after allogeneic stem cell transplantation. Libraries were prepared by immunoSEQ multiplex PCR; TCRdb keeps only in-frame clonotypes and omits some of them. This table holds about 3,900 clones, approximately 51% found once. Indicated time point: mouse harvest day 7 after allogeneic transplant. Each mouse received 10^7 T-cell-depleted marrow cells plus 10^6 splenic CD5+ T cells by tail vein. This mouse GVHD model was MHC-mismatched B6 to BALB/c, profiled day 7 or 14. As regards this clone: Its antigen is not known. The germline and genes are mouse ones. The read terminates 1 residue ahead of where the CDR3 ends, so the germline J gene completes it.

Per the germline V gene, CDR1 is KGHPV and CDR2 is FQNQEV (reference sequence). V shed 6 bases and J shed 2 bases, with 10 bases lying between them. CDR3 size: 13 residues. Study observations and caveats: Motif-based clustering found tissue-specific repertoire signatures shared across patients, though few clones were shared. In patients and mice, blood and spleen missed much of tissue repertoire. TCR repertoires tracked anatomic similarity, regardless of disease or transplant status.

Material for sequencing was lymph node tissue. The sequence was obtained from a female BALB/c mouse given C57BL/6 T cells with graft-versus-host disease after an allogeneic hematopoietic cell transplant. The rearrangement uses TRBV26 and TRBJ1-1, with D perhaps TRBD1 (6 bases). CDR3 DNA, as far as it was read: TGTGCCAGCAGCTGGGACACCAACACAGAAGTCTTC. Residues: CASSWDTNTEVF. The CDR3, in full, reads CASSWDTNTEVFF.